This TCR beta chain was profiled in a study of blood T cell repertoires in COVID-19. The wider study: Specimens from acute and convalescent COVID-19 originated in the United States, Italy and Spain.

As originally analysed: Amplifying reference gene primers gave estimates of nucleated cell counts. Clones were sequenced by immunoSEQ multiplex PCR, and TCRdb holds only the in-frame ones, with some missing. The DNA gave D and trimming, while V, J and clone size come from that table. The sample comprises fewer than 80,000 clones, about four fifths of which are singletons, and 9% to 10% rests with the top ten. Sequenced input: peripheral blood. The TCR originated in a woman aged 80 or older with acute or convalescent COVID-19.

The CDR3 protein is CATISGGARTDTQYF. The CDR3 DNA is TGTGCCACCATTAGCGGGGGGGCTAGGACAGATACGCAGTATTTT. The V gene is TRBV13, the J gene TRBJ2-3; 11 bases fit TRBD2. This CDR3 has 15 amino acids. Unmatched junction bases numbered 9, after V lost 10 bases and J lost 3 bases. Germline loops: CDR1 PRHDT, CDR2 FYEKMQ (reference sequence).